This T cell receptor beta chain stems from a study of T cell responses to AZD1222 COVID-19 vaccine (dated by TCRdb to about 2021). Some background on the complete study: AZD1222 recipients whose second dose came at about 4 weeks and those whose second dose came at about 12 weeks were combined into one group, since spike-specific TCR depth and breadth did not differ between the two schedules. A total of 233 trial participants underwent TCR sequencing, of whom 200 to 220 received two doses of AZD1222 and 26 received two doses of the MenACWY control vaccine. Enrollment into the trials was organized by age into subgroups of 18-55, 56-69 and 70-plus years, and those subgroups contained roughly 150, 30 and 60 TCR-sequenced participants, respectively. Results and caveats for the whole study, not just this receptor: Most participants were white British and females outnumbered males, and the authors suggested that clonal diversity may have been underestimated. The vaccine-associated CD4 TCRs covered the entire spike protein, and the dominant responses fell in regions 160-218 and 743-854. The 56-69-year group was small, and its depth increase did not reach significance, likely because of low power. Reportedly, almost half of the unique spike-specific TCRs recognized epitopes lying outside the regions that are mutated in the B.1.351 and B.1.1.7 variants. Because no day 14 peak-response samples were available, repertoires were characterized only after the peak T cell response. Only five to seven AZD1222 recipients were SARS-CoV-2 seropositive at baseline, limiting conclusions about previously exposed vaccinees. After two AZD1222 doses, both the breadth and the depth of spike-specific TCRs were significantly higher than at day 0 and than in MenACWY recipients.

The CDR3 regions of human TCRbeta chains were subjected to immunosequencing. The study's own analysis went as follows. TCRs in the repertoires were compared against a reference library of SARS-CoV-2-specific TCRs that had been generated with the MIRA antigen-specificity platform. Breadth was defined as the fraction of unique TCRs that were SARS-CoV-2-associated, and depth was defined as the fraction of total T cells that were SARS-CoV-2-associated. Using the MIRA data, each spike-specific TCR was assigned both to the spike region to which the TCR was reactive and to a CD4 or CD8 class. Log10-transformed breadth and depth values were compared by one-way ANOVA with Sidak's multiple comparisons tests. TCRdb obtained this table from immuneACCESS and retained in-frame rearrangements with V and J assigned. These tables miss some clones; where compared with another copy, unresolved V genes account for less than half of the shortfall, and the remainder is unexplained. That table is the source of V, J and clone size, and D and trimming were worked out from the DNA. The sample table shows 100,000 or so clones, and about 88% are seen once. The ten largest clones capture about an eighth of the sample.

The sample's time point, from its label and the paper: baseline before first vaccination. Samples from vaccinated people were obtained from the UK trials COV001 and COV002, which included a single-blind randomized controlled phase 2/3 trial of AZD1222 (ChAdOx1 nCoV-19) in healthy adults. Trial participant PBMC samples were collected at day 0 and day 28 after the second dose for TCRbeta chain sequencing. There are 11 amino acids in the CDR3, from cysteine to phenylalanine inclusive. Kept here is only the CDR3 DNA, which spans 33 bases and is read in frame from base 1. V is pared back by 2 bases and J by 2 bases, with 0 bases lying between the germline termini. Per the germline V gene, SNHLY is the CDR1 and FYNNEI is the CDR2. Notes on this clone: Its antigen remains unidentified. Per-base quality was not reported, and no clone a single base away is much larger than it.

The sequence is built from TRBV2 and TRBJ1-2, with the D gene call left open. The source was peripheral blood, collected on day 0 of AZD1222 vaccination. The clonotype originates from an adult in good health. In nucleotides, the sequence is TGTGCCAGCAGTGAAAACTATGGCTACACCTTC. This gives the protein CASSENYGYTF.